This T cell receptor beta chain was captured in a study of blood T cell repertoires in COVID-19. In assigning cohorts, the study relied on participant-reported clinical history. Resolution of symptoms, clearance, or two negative PCRs was present in recovered Cohort 3 donors. TCRdb's copy holds only in-frame clones and misses some; the assay was immunoSEQ multiplex PCR. The sample consists of some 530,000 clones, roughly nine tenths of them appearing once. Trimming removed 1 base from V and 4 bases from J, with 5 bases in between. The CDR3 covers 13 residues. From germline, CDR1 is SGHVS and CDR2 FQNEAQ.

The origin of this receptor is a woman between 55 and 75 years old who had recovered from COVID-19. Sequenced sample: PBMCs or T cells enriched from blood (not recorded which). V gene TRBV7-8 combines with J gene TRBJ2-4; D is undetermined. CDR3 loop: CASSLGRKNIQYF. CDR3 nucleotides: TGTGCCAGCAGCTTAGGCAGAAAAAACATTCAGTACTTC.